One sample yielded the 8 T cell receptor beta chains listed below, sequenced in a study of TIL therapy for anti-PD-1-resistant metastatic lung cancer. Time point indicated: pre-treatment sample, taken before nivolumab and TIL therapy. The immunoSEQ assay was v3. Repertoires were generated with immunoSEQ multiplex PCR, while TCRdb's copy carries only in-frame clones and drops some. The sample has about 60,000 clones, over 75% seen once. Material: blood, obtained at baseline. Receptors were obtained from a person between 25 and 79 years old with non-small cell lung cancer.

The chain employs TRBV30 and TRBJ1-6, with D unresolved. CDR3 size: 13 residues. The V gene's germline CDR1 is GTSNPN and CDR2 SVGIG (reference sequence). Trimming removed 1 base from V and 7 bases from J, with 8 bases in between. CDR3 protein: CAWSGQANSPLHF. The DNA of the CDR3 is TGTGCCTGGAGTGGCCAGGCGAATTCACCCCTCCACTTT.

Details on this clone: The junction shows a germline mismatch at one end, possibly a read error. The chain combines TRBV27 with TRBJ2-7; tentative D call: TRBD2 (6 bases). Germline-derived CDR1 and CDR2 are MNHEY and SMNVEV (reference sequence). This CDR3 spans 12 amino acids. The CDR3 loop is CASSISGREQYF. DNA for the CDR3: TGTGCCAGCAGTATATCAGGGAGGGAGCAGTACTTC.

The chain couples TRBV6-5 to TRBJ2-2, with 9 bases fitting TRBD1. The junction had 0 bases not matched to a gene; V was cut back by 6 bases and J by 1 base. The germline V gene has CDR1 MNHEY and CDR2 SVGAGI. The CDR3 length is 14 residues. The CDR3 DNA sequence: TGTGCCAGCAGGGACAGGGGGAACACCGGGGAGCTGTTTTTT. This gives the protein CASRDRGNTGELFF.

V usage is TRBV19 and J usage is TRBJ1-1; 7 positions match TRBD1. Germline lookup yields CDR1 LNHDA and CDR2 SQIVND (reference sequence). The junction had 5 bases not matched to a gene; V was cut back by 3 bases and J by 4 bases. The CDR3 covers 14 residues. Written as DNA, the CDR3 is TGTGCCAGTAGTATCGGCTCAGGGGGCACTGAAGCTTTCTTT. Translating gives CASSIGSGGTEAFF. The variable domain in full, with the rest retrieved from reference TRBV19 and TRBJ1-1, is DGGITQSPKYLFRKEGQNVTLSCEQNLNHDAMYWYRQDPGQGLRLIYYSQIVNDFQKGDIAEGYSVSREKKESFPLTVTSAQKNPTAFYLCASSIGSGGTEAFFGQGTRLTVV.

The chain combines TRBV7-9 with TRBJ1-6; maybe TRBD1 (5 bases). Germline loops: CDR1 SEHNR, CDR2 FQNEAQ (reference sequence). Trimming left V 3 bases short and J 5 bases short, with 20 bases between. The length of the CDR3 is 18 residues. The CDR3 loop is CASSLGHKGTRNNSPLHF. CDR3 DNA: TGTGCCAGCAGCTTGGGCCACAAGGGGACCCGGAATAATTCACCCCTCCACTTT.

The rearrangement uses TRBV29-1 and TRBJ2-1, with 10 bases lining up with TRBD2. V shed 6 bases and J 6 bases; nucleotides not matched to a gene: 8. Germline values: CDR1 SQVTM, CDR2 ANQGSEA. This CDR3 comprises 14 residues. The chain's CDR3 is CSVVTSGRSNEQFF. CDR3 nucleotides: TGCAGCGTGGTGACTAGCGGGCGGTCCAATGAGCAGTTCTTC.

The chain joins TRBV28 to TRBJ1-1, with 8 bases aligning to TRBD1. The CDR3 covers 12 residues. Trimming removed 8 bases from V and 4 bases from J; junction bases left unmatched: 3. The V gene's germline CDR1 is MDHEN and CDR2 SYDVKM. The CDR3 is CASGTGGTEAFF. Here the CDR3 DNA reads TGTGCCAGCGGTACAGGGGGCACTGAAGCTTTCTTT.

This clone showed up just a few times. The chain uses TRBV5-1 and TRBJ2-7; D call uncertain. Trimming left V 0 bases short and J 0 bases short, with 13 bases between. Looked up from germline, CDR1 is SGHRS and CDR2 is YFSETQ. This CDR3 spans 16 amino acids. In nucleotides, the CDR3 is TGCGCCAGCAGCTTGGCAGCAACTGGGATCTCCTACGAGCAGTACTTC. Amino acid sequence: CASSLAATGISYEQYF.